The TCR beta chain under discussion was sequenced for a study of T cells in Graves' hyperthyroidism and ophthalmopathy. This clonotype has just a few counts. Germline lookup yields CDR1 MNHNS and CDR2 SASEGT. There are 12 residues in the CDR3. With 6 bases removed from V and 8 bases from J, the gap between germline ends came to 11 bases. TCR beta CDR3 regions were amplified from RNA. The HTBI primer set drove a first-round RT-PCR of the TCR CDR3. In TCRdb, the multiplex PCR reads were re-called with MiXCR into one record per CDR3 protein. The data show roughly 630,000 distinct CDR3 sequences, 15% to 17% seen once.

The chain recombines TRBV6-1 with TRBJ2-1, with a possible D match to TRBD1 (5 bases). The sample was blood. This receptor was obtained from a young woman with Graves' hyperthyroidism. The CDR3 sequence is CASSPQGHEQFF. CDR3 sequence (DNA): TGTGCCAGCAGCCCCCAGGGTCATGAGCAGTTCTTC.